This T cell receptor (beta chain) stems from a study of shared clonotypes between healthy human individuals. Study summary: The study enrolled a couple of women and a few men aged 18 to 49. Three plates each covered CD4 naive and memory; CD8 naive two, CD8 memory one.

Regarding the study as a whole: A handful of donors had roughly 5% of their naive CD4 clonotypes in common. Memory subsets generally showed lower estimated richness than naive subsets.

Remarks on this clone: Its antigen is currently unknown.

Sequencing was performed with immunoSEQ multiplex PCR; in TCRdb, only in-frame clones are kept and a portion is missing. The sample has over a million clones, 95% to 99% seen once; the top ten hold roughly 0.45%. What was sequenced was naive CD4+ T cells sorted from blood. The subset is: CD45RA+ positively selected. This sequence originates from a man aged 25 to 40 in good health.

In DNA form, the CDR3 reads TGTGCCAGCAGCCACAGACAAGAGACCCAGTACTTC. Encoded protein: CASSHRQETQYF. J is TRBJ2-5 and V is TRBV14; D gene unclear. CDR1 and CDR2 (germline): SGHDN, FVKESK. The V end lost 3 bases, the J end lost 2 bases, and 4 bases lay between the germline ends. This CDR3 has 12 residues.